Each of the 32 T cell receptor beta chains below was sequenced from the same sample in a study of memory CD4+ T cells and cytomegalovirus serostatus. Profiling relied on immunoSEQ multiplex PCR, and the TCRdb table lists in-frame clones only, not all of them. In the table there are over 60,000 clones, approximately 71% of which are singletons. The sort gate was single viable CD3+CD4+CD8-CD45RO+ cells for memory CD4+ T cells. The specimen sequenced was memory CD4+ T cells from blood. These receptors all stem from an adult in good health and CMV-seronegative.

The chain carries TRBV19 and TRBJ2-6, with D possibly being TRBD2 (5 bases). Trimming cost V 3 bases and J 6 bases, with 15 bases left between them. This CDR3 has 16 residues. Germline V CDR1 and CDR2: LNHDA, SQIVND (reference sequence). The CDR3 DNA is TGTGCCAGTAGTATGAAGGGCGGGTTAGCGGCCAACGTCCTGACTTTC. Its translation: CASSMKGGLAANVLTF.

This clone has only a few counts. The chain is built from TRBV20-1 and TRBJ1-1; a weak D match, TRBD1 (5 bases). V lost 5 bases and J lost 6, with 10 bases in between. CDR1 DFQATT and CDR2 SNEGSKA come from the germline V gene (reference sequence). This CDR3 spans 11 amino acids. The CDR3 sequence is CSAPGGAEAFF. CDR3 coding DNA: TGCAGTGCTCCGGGGGGGGCTGAAGCTTTCTTT.

This clone was seen only a few times. J is TRBJ2-1 and V is TRBV11-2, with D unclear. From germline, CDR1 is SGHAT and CDR2 FQNNGV. Between the trimmed V and J ends, which lost 6 bases and 7 bases, there was a span of 16 bases. The CDR3 loop spans 14 amino acids. The CDR3 is CASSQELNRNEQFF. The CDR3 region has the DNA TGTGCCAGCAGTCAGGAGCTAAATCGGAATGAGCAGTTCTTC.

This chain uses TRBV2 with TRBJ2-5; perhaps TRBD1 as D (5 bases). Germline loops: CDR1 SNHLY, CDR2 FYNNEI. The CDR3 loop spans 14 amino acids. Trimming removed 6 bases at V and 3 bases at J, with 14 bases between. This chain's CDR3 is CASSRDAGKETQYF. The CDR3 nucleotides read TGTGCCAGCAGCAGAGACGCAGGGAAAGAGACCCAGTACTTC.

This clone was seen once. This chain joins TRBV5-6 and TRBJ1-4; D possibly corresponds to TRBD1 (6 bases). Trimming shortened V by 5 bases and J by 0 bases, and 14 bases separated the two germline ends. Germline CDR1 SGHDT, CDR2 YYEEEE. CDR3 length equals 16 residues. The CDR3 loop is CASSYTGFTTNEKLFF. As DNA, the CDR3 is TGTGCCAGCAGTTATACAGGGTTCACAACTAATGAAAAACTGTTTTTT.

The V and J genes are TRBV27 and TRBJ1-5, with D possibly TRBD1 on 6 matching bases. Germline CDR1 and CDR2: MNHEY and SMNVEV (reference sequence). V lost 2 bases and J 6 bases, leaving 11 bases between the germline ends. This CDR3 has 14 amino acids. Here the CDR3 DNA reads TGTGCCAGCAGTTTAATGGGGGCCGGTCAGCCCCAGCATTTT. It specifies CASSLMGAGQPQHF.

J is TRBJ2-1 and V is TRBV19; TRBD2 is a possible D gene (6 bases). This CDR3 has 14 amino acids. Deletions cut 6 bases from V and 1 base from J, with 10 bases between. In germline, CDR1 is LNHDA, CDR2 SQIVND (reference sequence). The CDR3 DNA reads TGTGCCAGTAGCTTCGGACTATCCTACAATGAGCAGTTCTTC. It encodes CASSFGLSYNEQFF.

V gene TRBV29-1 combines with J gene TRBJ1-3, with no clear D. The V end was cut by 6 bases, the J end by 2 bases, with 17 bases between. The length of the CDR3 is 15 residues. The V gene's germline CDR1 is SQVTM and CDR2 ANQGSEA. The chain's CDR3 is CSVSSGQVPGNTIYF. CDR3 DNA: TGCAGCGTGAGCAGTGGGCAGGTTCCTGGAAACACCATATATTTT.

V gene TRBV28 combines with J gene TRBJ1-1, with D perhaps TRBD1 (5 bases). This CDR3 is built from 14 residues. Germline lookup yields CDR1 MDHEN and CDR2 SYDVKM. Trimming shortened V by 1 base and J by 6 bases, and 12 bases separated the two germline ends. For the CDR3, the DNA is TGTGCCAGCAGTTTATCTGGGCGGGGCCCTGAAGCTTTCTTT. Its translation: CASSLSGRGPEAFF.

The chain has TRBV12-5 and TRBJ2-7, with 8 nucleotides matching TRBD2. J lost 2 bases, V lost 7 bases, and 7 bases had no gene match. The CDR3 is made up of 14 amino acids. Germline V CDR1 and CDR2: LGHNT, FRNRAP. CDR3 sequence: CASAGGGRPYEQYF. The CDR3 DNA is TGTGCTAGTGCCGGGGGGGGCCGCCCCTACGAGCAGTACTTC.

The chain employs TRBV11-2 and TRBJ2-7; the D gene is possibly TRBD1 (6 bases). V lost 4 bases, J lost 6 bases, and 28 bases lay in between. From germline, CDR1 is SGHAT and CDR2 FQNNGV. The CDR3 extends over 18 amino acids. The CDR3 DNA sequence: TGTGCCAGCAGCTCACTTATAGCCTCCCGAGACAGGACAACCGAGCAGTACTTC. Translated: CASSSLIASRDRTTEQYF. The full variable domain, in which reference TRBV11-2 and TRBJ2-7 provide the parts outside the CDR3, is EAGVAQSPRYKIIEKRQSVAFWCNPISGHATLYWYQQILGQGPKLLIQFQNNGVVDDSQLPKDRFSAERLKGVDSTLKIQPAKLEDSAVYLCASSSLIASRDRTTEQYFGPGTRLTVT.

This chain connects TRBV19 to TRBJ1-1; the D is unclear. The CDR3 totals 13 residues. V dropped 7 bases and J dropped 5 bases, with 14 bases sitting between them. Germline V gene sequence: CDR1 LNHDA, CDR2 SQIVND (reference sequence). The CDR3 bases are TGTGCCAGTATCCCTGGGCCGGAGACTGAAGCTTTCTTT. The encoded protein is CASIPGPETEAFF.

The chain couples TRBV30 to TRBJ2-2; a weak D match, TRBD1 (6 bases). The CDR3 consists of 13 residues. Trimming shortened V by 5 bases and J by 0 bases, and 7 bases separated the two germline ends. Germline loops: CDR1 GTSNPN, CDR2 SVGIG (reference sequence). This chain's CDR3 is CAWRQANTGELFF. CDR3 sequence (DNA): TGTGCCTGGCGACAGGCGAACACCGGGGAGCTGTTTTTT.

This clone has a single count. J is TRBJ2-7 and V is TRBV27; perhaps TRBD2 as D (6 bases). Germline lookup yields CDR1 MNHEY and CDR2 SMNVEV (reference sequence). The CDR3 loop spans 19 amino acids. Trimming shortened V by 4 bases and J by 1 base, and 26 bases separated the two germline ends. CDR3 nucleotide sequence: TGTGCCAGCAGTTGGGTGGGAGCCGGGAGAGGTCCGGGGTCCTACGAGCAGTACTTC. Translating it yields CASSWVGAGRGPGSYEQYF.

The V and J genes are TRBV29-1 and TRBJ1-2, with D unclear. V dropped 4 bases and J dropped 6 bases, with 3 bases sitting between them. Germline assignment: CDR1 SQVTM and CDR2 ANQGSEA. The CDR3 consists of 9 residues. Here the CDR3 DNA reads TGCAGCGTTGGGGATGGCTACACCTTC. Translation: CSVGDGYTF.

In its sample, this clone was seen a few times. V is TRBV30 and J is TRBJ1-5; TRBD1 agrees at 10 bases. The CDR3 covers 14 residues. Germline loops: CDR1 GTSNPN, CDR2 SVGIG (reference sequence). The J segment lost 7 bases and the V segment lost 2 bases, leaving 5 bases of the junction unmatched. The CDR3 region has the DNA TGTGCCTGGAGTTTGGGACAGGGGAGGCAGCCCCAGCATTTT. Translation: CAWSLGQGRQPQHF.

This clone was found once. The rearrangement uses TRBV30 and TRBJ2-2; TRBD1 matches 9 bases. Unmatched junction bases numbered 5, after V lost 2 bases and J lost 4 bases. This CDR3 comprises 15 residues. CDR1 is GTSNPN and CDR2 is SVGIG in the germline V gene (reference sequence). The CDR3 DNA follows: TGTGCCTGGAGTAGGGGGACAGGGAGCACCGGGGAGCTGTTTTTT. This sequence encodes CAWSRGTGSTGELFF.

CDR3 sequence reads: CASSLDSLNTEAFF. CDR3 nucleotide sequence: TGTGCCAGCAGTTTGGACAGCCTGAACACTGAAGCTTTCTTT. The V and J genes are TRBV28 and TRBJ1-1, with TRBD1 as a possible D gene (6 bases). Per the germline V gene, CDR1 is MDHEN and CDR2 is SYDVKM. V lost 3 bases and J lost 0, with 8 bases in between. The CDR3 totals 14 residues.

This chain links TRBV7-9 with TRBJ1-2; 9 bases are a match to TRBD1. After removal of 5 bases from V and 1 base from J, the junction contained 5 bases not matched to a gene. The germline gives CDR1 SEHNR, CDR2 FQNEAQ (reference sequence). The CDR3 runs 15 residues. The CDR3, as DNA: TGTGCCAGCAGCCAAGGACAGGGGCTTAACTATGGCTACACCTTC. Encoded protein: CASSQGQGLNYGYTF. The full variable domain, with the rest looked up from reference TRBV7-9 and TRBJ1-2, is DTGVSQNPRHKITKRGQNVTFRCDPISEHNRLYWYRQTLGQGPEFLTYFQNEAQLEKSRLLSDRFSAERPKGSFSTLEIQRTEQGDSAMYLCASSQGQGLNYGYTFGSGTRLTVV.

CDR3 residues: CASSPPGAGGQYF. CDR3 nucleotides: TGTGCCAGCTCACCACCCGGGGCCGGTGGGCAGTACTTC. The V gene is TRBV18, the J gene TRBJ2-7; tentatively, D is TRBD1 or TRBD2 (5 bases each). The CDR3 totals 13 residues. Germline V gives CDR1 KGHSH, CDR2 LQKENI. V was cut by 0 bases and J by 9 bases, with 12 bases left in between.

The V and J genes are TRBV28 and TRBJ1-1; perhaps TRBD1 as D (5 bases). CDR3 length equals 15 residues. The V end lost 8 bases, the J end lost 2 bases, and 18 bases lay between the germline ends. Germline V gene sequence: CDR1 MDHEN, CDR2 SYDVKM. CDR3 region: CASCLPGTANTEAFF. The CDR3 DNA follows: TGTGCCAGCTGCCTTCCCGGGACGGCTAACACTGAAGCTTTCTTT.

The genes are TRBV27 and TRBJ1-5; D not certain. V lost 3 bases and J lost 2, with 8 bases in between. Per the germline V gene, CDR1 is MNHEY and CDR2 is SMNVEV (reference sequence). This CDR3 spans 14 amino acids. The CDR3 DNA follows: TGTGCCAGCAGTTTCGGAAGTGGCAATCAGCCCCAGCATTTT. Its protein is CASSFGSGNQPQHF.

V usage is TRBV6-1 and J usage is TRBJ2-7; 7 bases match TRBD1. CDR1 MNHNS and CDR2 SASEGT come from the germline V gene. This CDR3 has 15 amino acids. The junction had 11 bases not matched to a gene; V was cut back by 8 bases and J by 1 base. CDR3 residues: CASQNRQGSSYEQYF. CDR3 coding DNA: TGTGCCAGCCAAAACAGACAGGGATCGTCCTACGAGCAGTACTTC.

This chain links TRBV10-3 with TRBJ2-5; 10 bases agree with TRBD2. J gave up 4 bases and V 6 bases, and 14 bases lay outside the gene matches. This CDR3 is built from 17 residues. The germline V gene has CDR1 ENHRY and CDR2 SYGVKD. CDR3 residues: CAIRARSSGGPGETQYF. The CDR3 DNA sequence: TGTGCCATCAGGGCCCGTTCTAGCGGGGGACCAGGAGAGACCCAGTACTTC.

The CDR3 loop is CASSNDRVGNSPLHF. The CDR3 DNA follows: TGTGCCAGCAGCAACGACAGGGTCGGGAATTCACCCCTCCACTTT. The rearrangement links TRBV7-2 to TRBJ1-6; 7 bases map to TRBD1. The germline gives CDR1 SGHTA, CDR2 FQGNSA. V trimming: 5 bases; J trimming: 7 bases; junction bases outside the gene matches: 8. This CDR3 is 15 amino acids long.

This rearrangement joins TRBV4-1 to TRBJ2-2; D might be TRBD1 (5 bases). V lost 2 bases and J lost 6, with 10 bases in between. The germline gives CDR1 MGHRA, CDR2 YSYEKL. This CDR3 contains 14 residues. As DNA, the CDR3 is TGCGCCAGCAGCCAAAACCAGGGCGCCGGGGAGCTGTTTTTT. Protein product: CASSQNQGAGELFF.

The chain uses TRBV18 and TRBJ1-1; TRBD1 matches at 8 bases. V trimming: 2 bases; J trimming: 4 bases; junction bases outside the gene matches: 12. Germline V gives CDR1 KGHSH, CDR2 LQKENI. This CDR3 is 17 amino acids long. The CDR3 nucleotides are TGTGCCAGCTCACCAATGACAGGGGTCATAGGTTTCACTGAAGCTTTCTTT. Its protein is CASSPMTGVIGFTEAFF. The complete variable domain, with remaining parts taken from reference TRBV18 and TRBJ1-1, reads NAGVMQNPRHLVRRRGQEARLRCSPMKGHSHVYWYRQLPEEGLKFMVYLQKENIIDESGMPKERFSAEFPKEGPSILRIQQVVRGDSAAYFCASSPMTGVIGFTEAFFGQGTRLTVV.

This clone was observed a single time. The rearrangement links TRBV29-1 to TRBJ1-1; unclear D gene. The germline gives CDR1 SQVTM, CDR2 ANQGSEA. The CDR3 is 11 amino acids. V was trimmed by 6 bases and J by 9 bases, leaving 14 bases between them. CDR3 loop: CSVRPQLKAFF. In DNA, the CDR3 is TGCAGCGTCCGCCCCCAGCTTAAAGCTTTCTTT.

The gene calls are TRBV19 and TRBJ1-2, with 8 nucleotides matching TRBD1. This CDR3 region has 13 residues. V shed 6 bases and J 6 bases; nucleotides not matched to a gene: 6. Looked up from germline, CDR1 is LNHDA and CDR2 is SQIVND (reference sequence). The CDR3 DNA reads TGTGCCAGTAGGGGACAGGACGTTCATGGCTACACCTTC. Translated: CASRGQDVHGYTF.

The CDR3 protein is CSVEDYRVPDTQYF. The CDR3 DNA is TGCAGCGTTGAGGACTATCGGGTCCCAGATACGCAGTATTTT. The chain uses TRBV29-1 and TRBJ2-3; possible D gene TRBD2, 6 bases. Germline CDR1 is SQVTM and CDR2 is ANQGSEA. The CDR3 has 14 residues. Trimming shortened V by 3 bases and J by 4 bases, and 14 bases separated the two germline ends.

This rearrangement joins TRBV19 to TRBJ1-1, with D possibly matching TRBD1 (5 bases). Germline values: CDR1 LNHDA, CDR2 SQIVND (reference sequence). The CDR3 covers 15 residues. With 8 bases removed from V and 5 bases from J, the gap between germline ends came to 21 bases. The CDR3 coding sequence is TGTGCCAGTCGCTATCCGGGGGGAGTAAGGACTGAAGCTTTCTTT. Translation gives CASRYPGGVRTEAFF.

This chain connects TRBV4-2 to TRBJ1-2, with D possibly TRBD1 on 6 matching bases. The V end was cut by 0 bases, the J end by 7 bases, with 18 bases between. Germline lookup yields CDR1 LGHNA and CDR2 YNFKEQ. CDR3 length: 16 amino acids. Here the CDR3 DNA reads TGTGCCAGCAGCCAAGAAGTGGGGGGCCCGGCGGGTGGCTACACCTTC. Translation gives CASSQEVGGPAGGYTF.